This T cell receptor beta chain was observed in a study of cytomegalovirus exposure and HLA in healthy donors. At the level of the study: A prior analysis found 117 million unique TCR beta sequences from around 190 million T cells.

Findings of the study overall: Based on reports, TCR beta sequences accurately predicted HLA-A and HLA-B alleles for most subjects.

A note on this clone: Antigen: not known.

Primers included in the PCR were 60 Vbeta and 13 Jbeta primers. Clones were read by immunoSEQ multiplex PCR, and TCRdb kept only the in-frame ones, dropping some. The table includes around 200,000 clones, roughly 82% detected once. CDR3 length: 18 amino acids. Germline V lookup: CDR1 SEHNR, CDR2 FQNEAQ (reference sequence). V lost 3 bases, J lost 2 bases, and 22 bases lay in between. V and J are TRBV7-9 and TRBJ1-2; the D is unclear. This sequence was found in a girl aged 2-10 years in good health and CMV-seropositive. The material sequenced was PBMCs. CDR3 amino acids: CASSFPLVPNGENYGYTF. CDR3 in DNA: TGTGCCAGCAGCTTTCCATTAGTTCCAAACGGGGAAAACTATGGCTACACCTTC.